This TCR beta chain was identified in a study of T-cell reconstitution after alpha-beta-depleted transplantation in children. Whole-study findings and limits: One year post-transplant, T-cell counts and diversity were largely derived from T cells produced anew. Recipient T cells and thymic progenitors that survived gave rise to the high TCRbeta diversity observed at day 60 in some patients. Several hundred rapidly expanded clones from non-depleted graft cells reportedly supplied alpha-beta T cells about two months post-transplant.

Library preparation (for TCRbeta) was performed with unique molecular identifiers. TCRdb itself ran the PCR reads through MiXCR, one entry per CDR3 protein. The data hold about 440,000 distinct CDR3 sequences, with about 40% observed a single time. A word on this clonotype: Its antigen remains unidentified.

There are 14 residues in the CDR3. Sequencing used PBMCs, obtained before TCRalphabeta/CD19-depleted stem cell transplant. The TCR was taken from a girl aged 2-10 years with aplastic anemia, due to receive a stem cell transplant. The chain is built from TRBV21-1 and TRBJ1-4; the D call TRBD1 from the table was never checked on the DNA. TRBV21-1 constitutes a pseudogene. The CDR3 loop reads CASSNDSYNEKLFF. CDR3 bases: TGTGCCAGCAGCAATGACAGTTATAATGAAAAACTGTTTTTT.